This TCR beta chain came from a study of CD8 T cells in Susac syndrome. Only one count was recorded for this clonotype. RNA in amounts of roughly 0.45 to 1 ug was reverse transcribed with random hexamers. TCRdb passed the immunoSEQ multiplex PCR reads through MiXCR, listing each CDR3 protein once. The repertoire consists of about 120,000 distinct CDR3 sequences, with about 94% occurring once and the leading ten covering less than 0.15%. Sample: CD4+ T cells from PBMCs. This TCR was recovered from a human donor with multiple sclerosis.

For the CDR3, the DNA is TGTGCCAGCAGCCAAGATCTTCAGGGCTCTGGAAACACCATATATTTT. Amino acid sequence: CASSQDLQGSGNTIYF. The chain uses TRBV4-2 and TRBJ1-3, with D tentatively TRBD1 (5 bases). The CDR3 extends over 16 amino acids. V shed 0 bases and J shed 0 bases, with 9 bases lying between them. Per the germline V gene, CDR1 is LGHNA and CDR2 is YNFKEQ.